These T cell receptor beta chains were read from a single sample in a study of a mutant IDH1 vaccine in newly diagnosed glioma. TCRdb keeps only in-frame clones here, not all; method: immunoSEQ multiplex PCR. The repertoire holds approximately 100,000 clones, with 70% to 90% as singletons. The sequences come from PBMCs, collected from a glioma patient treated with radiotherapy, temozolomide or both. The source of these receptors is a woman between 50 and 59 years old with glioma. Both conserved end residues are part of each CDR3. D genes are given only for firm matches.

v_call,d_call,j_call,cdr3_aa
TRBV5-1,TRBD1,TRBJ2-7,CASSSGTGSYEQYF
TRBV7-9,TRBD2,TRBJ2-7,CASSLASGTYEQYF
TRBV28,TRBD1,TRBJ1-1,CASSQGGFNTEAFF
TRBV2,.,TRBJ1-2,CASWGYYGYTF
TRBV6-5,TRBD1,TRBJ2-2,CASSYTGGEAGELFF
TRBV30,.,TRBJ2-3,CAWNEGPPSTDTQYF
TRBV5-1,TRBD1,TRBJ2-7,CASSWGGQGNEQYF
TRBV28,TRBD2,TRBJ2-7,CASSPSLAGGNPYEQYF
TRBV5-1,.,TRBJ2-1,CASSWTGGGSGGEQFF
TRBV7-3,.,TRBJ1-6,CASSLQDRSNSPLHF
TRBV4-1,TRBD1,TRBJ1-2,CASSQPRGRIYGYTF
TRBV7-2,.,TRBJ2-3,CASSVFVTGSSTDTQYF
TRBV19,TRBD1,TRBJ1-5,CASRDTGQGHNQPQHF
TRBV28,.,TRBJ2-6,CATYRDSPGANVLTF
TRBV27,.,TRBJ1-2,CATFRQAAGYTF
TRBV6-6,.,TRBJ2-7,CASSYSPTYEQYF
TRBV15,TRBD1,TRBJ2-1,CASTGGSYNEQFF
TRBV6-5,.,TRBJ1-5,CASSYSRGPLQPQHF
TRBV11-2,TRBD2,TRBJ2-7,CASSAGTSNSYEQYF
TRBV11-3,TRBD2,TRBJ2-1,CASSSGTSYSYEQFF
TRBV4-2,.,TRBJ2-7,CASSQGASESYEQYF
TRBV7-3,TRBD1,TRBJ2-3,CASSLRGQGTDTQYF
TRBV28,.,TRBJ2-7,CASRPPGSSSYEQYF
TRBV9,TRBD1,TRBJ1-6,CASSGTPGGNNSPLHF
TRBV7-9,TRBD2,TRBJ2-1,CASSAGTSGRNEQFF
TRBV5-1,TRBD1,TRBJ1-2,CASSAGTGGEGYTF
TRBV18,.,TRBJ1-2,CASSPSEGGHGYTF
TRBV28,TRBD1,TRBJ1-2,CASSSLSGGLGYGYTF
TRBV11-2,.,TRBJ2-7,CASSLDGGPLGEQYF
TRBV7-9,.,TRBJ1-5,CASSGAWDQPQHF
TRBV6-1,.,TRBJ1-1,CASSPKPARDTEAFF
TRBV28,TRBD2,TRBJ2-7,CASSPGTSGHYEQYF
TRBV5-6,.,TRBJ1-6,CASSFVRSPLHF
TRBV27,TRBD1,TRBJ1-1,CASSSPTTGAGEAFF
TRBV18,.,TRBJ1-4,CASSPGVWAPDNEKLFF
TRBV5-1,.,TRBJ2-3,CASTRRELDTQYF
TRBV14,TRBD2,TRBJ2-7,CASSQDWAGGIYEQYF
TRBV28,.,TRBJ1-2,CASSPPTFYGYTF
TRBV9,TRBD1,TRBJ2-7,CASSVAGQGATEQYF
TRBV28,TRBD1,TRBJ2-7,CASRETGARYEQYF
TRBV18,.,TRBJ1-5,CASSPPSGGVRQPQHF
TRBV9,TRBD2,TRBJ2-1,CASSASGSSDNEQFF
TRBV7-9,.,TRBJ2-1,CASSLGWATWDEQFF
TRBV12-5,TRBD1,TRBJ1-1,CASGLSGGTEAFF
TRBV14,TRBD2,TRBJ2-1,CASSQELAGHSYNEQFF
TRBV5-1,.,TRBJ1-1,CASSQNVMNTEAFF
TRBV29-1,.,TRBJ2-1,CSGDGGLGQFF
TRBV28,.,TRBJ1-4,CASSLYPERKLFF
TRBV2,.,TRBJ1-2,CASRWGATGGYGYTF
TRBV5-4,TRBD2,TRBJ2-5,CASSLVAGGAETQYF
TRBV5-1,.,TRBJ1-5,CASSLGGAGQPQHF
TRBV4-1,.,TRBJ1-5,CASSQGGGSGQPQHF
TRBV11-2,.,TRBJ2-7,CASSLPRRAYEQYF